Sequencing of this TCR beta chain was carried out in a study of vaccination effects on CD4 cells after COVID-19 (dated by TCRdb to the early 2020s). In the study overall: Post-vaccine samples across the study were collected a median of 72 days after the second dose, with a range of 14 to 241. The Oncomine TCR Beta short-read assay on an Illumina iSeq 100 was used to sequence cultures from other donors in the study. Altogether, approximately 10 COVID-19 convalescent patients and several SARS-CoV-2-naive healthy vaccine recipients made up the full study. SARS-CoV-2 spike-specific CD4+ TCR repertoires were compared before and after mRNA vaccination in COVID-19 convalescent patients and in infection-naive vaccine recipients.

The ViraFEST assay stimulated PBMC with viral peptide pools and then used TCR sequencing to identify antigen-specific CD4+ T cell clonotypes by expansion. After around eleven days of culture, CD4+ T cells were isolated with the EasySep CD4+ T cell isolation kit. Each participant got two doses of an mRNA SARS-CoV-2 vaccine, either BNT162b2 or mRNA-1273. The absence of prior SARS-CoV-2 infection in healthy vaccine recipients was confirmed by negative nucleocapsid antibodies before and after vaccination. Roughly 1.9 million PBMC per well were cultured with approximately 10 ug/ml peptides in IMDM containing roughly 5% human AB serum, approximately 9.9 IU/ml IL-2 and gentamicin. On days 3 and 7, half of the culture medium was replaced with fresh IL-2-containing medium. Unless noted otherwise, every peptide stimulation condition was grown in triplicate wells. Using Ficoll-Paque Plus gradient centrifugation, PBMC were separated from whole blood and then either used fresh or cryopreserved at -140C. The overlapping peptide pools covered the spike proteins of SARS-CoV-2 as well as those of the common cold coronaviruses HCoV-NL63, HCoV-OC43 and HCoV-229E. Genomic DNA was extracted from cultured CD4+ T cells with the QIAamp micro DNA kit.

Notes on this clone: What antigen it recognizes has not been identified. Base qualities are missing; no much larger clone stands one base away.

The library was prepared using the immunoSEQ multiplex PCR assay. DNA from the cultured, isolated CD4+ T cells was subjected to TCR beta CDR3 sequencing. The study's processing was this. Non-productive TCR sequences were removed and reads were trimmed to the CDR3 region, keeping CDR3s of at least 7 amino acids. The MANAFEST web app was used to pick out antigen-specific clonotypes by comparing their expansion in peptide wells with that in reference cultures. To count as positive, a clone had to show expansion at FDR<0.05 compared with the reference and with all other wells, an odds ratio above 5, and a frequency above 0.1% in two replicate wells. Cross-reactive clonotypes were defined as significantly expanded in SARS-CoV-2 spike wells and in at least one common cold coronavirus spike condition. CDR3 similarity was assessed by Levenshtein distance with the stringdist R package, and unrooted trees were built with ape in R 3.6.1. Not all clones reach the TCRdb copy of this immuneACCESS table, which keeps in-frame sequences only. Checked studies attribute under half of the gap to unresolved V genes and leave the rest unexplained. V, J and clone size are those of that table, while D and trimming were read from the DNA. This sample comprises around 29,000 clones, 65% to 80% of them detected only once. The top ten clonotypes cover approximately 8.8% of the sample.

Study-wide findings and limitations: The study was limited by a small number of convalescent patients, and early post-infection timepoints were lacking. At late post-vaccination timepoints, both infection-induced and vaccine-induced clones showed marked clonal contraction, consistent with waning T cell responses. Among healthy vaccine recipients, nearly all vaccine-induced clones were SARS-CoV-2 mono-reactive, and only 1 of 255 was cross-reactive with common cold coronaviruses.

Per the germline V gene, SGDLS is the CDR1 and YYNGEE is the CDR2. Inclusive of the bounding cysteine and phenylalanine, the CDR3 is 15 residues long. Just the 45-base CDR3 DNA is kept, in frame starting at base 1. The V end loses 0 bases and the J end loses 2 bases, and a stretch of 12 bases separates them. The sequence joins TRBV9 to TRBJ2-7; perhaps TRBD1 is the D gene, with 5 bases matching. The sequence was collected from a human donor who received a COVID-19 vaccine. Sequencing used CD4+ T cells from PBMCs cultured with HCoV-NL63 spike peptides, obtained after COVID-19 vaccination. The sample's cell subset or site, from its label and the paper: HCoV-NL63 spike overlapping peptide pool stimulation. At the DNA level, the sequence is TGTGCCAGCAGCGTAGATGTGGGGCCCACCTACGAGCAGTACTTC. This sequence encodes CASSVDVGPTYEQYF. Full variable domain (CDR3 extended with the reference TRBV9 and TRBJ2-7 proteins): DSGVTQTPKHLITATGQRVTLRCSPRSGDLSVYWYQQSLDQGLQFLIQYYNGEERAKGNILERFSAQQFPDLHSELNLSSLELGDSALYFCASSVDVGPTYEQYFGPGTRLTVT.